Listed below are T cell receptor beta chains from one sample, sequenced in a study of control samples from healthy donors and cancer patients. Sequencing was performed with immunoSEQ multiplex PCR; in TCRdb, only in-frame clones are kept and a portion is missing. The sample holds 120,000 to 150,000 clones, approximately 93% seen once. Material: blood. The receptors shown here come from a man aged 18 to 29 in good health. The CDR3 runs from the conserved cysteine through the conserved F or W. A D gene is named only where the DNA matches it firmly. The listing skips clone size in some rows; elsewhere it reads once, few, many or a size class.

V gene,J gene,D gene,clone size,CDR3 DNA,CDR3 protein
TRBV4-2,TRBJ1-6,NA,NA,TGTGCCAGCAGCCCGGAGAGAGGGCAATATAATTCACCCCTCCACTTT,CASSPERGQYNSPLHF
TRBV7-2,TRBJ1-1,NA,NA,TGTGCCAGCAGCTTCGGAGAACAGGGTGAAGCTTTCTTT,CASSFGEQGEAFF
TRBV18,TRBJ2-5,TRBD1,NA,TGTGCCAGCTCACCCGTCAGGGGGCAACAAGAGACCCAGTACTTC,CASSPVRGQQETQYF
TRBV6-5,TRBJ1-2,NA,NA,TGTGCCAGCAGTTCAGAGACGGGTGGAGGCTACACCTTC,CASSSETGGGYTF
TRBV5-1,TRBJ2-2,NA,NA,TGCGCCAGCAGCTTTCTAGATCCGAACACCGGGGAGCTGTTTTTT,CASSFLDPNTGELFF
TRBV7-6,TRBJ2-1,TRBD2,NA,TGTGCCAGCAGCTTAGGGGTGGTAGCGGGAAACAATGAGCAGTTCTTC,CASSLGVVAGNNEQFF
TRBV28,TRBJ1-4,TRBD1,NA,TGTGCCAGCAGCCTCGGACAGGAGAATGAAAAACTGTTTTTT,CASSLGQENEKLFF
TRBV24-1,TRBJ2-1,TRBD2,NA,TGTGCCACCAGTGGACTTAACCCGGGACTAGCGTCCAATGAGCAGTTCTTC,CATSGLNPGLASNEQFF
TRBV10-3,TRBJ1-5,NA,NA,TGTGCCATCAGTGAGTCCGGCCAGCCCCAGCATTTT,CAISESGQPQHF
TRBV5-1,TRBJ2-7,TRBD1,NA,TGCGCCAGCAGCCCCACCGGACAGGGGGCATTGGGGCACGAGCAGTACTTC,CASSPTGQGALGHEQYF
TRBV5-5,TRBJ2-2,NA,NA,TGTGCCAGCAATTCGGGGGCCCACAGCGGCACCGGGGAGCTGTTTTTT,CASNSGAHSGTGELFF
TRBV20-1,TRBJ2-7,NA,NA,TGCAGTGCTAGTCCCGGTTATACCTACGAGCAGTACTTC,CSASPGYTYEQYF
TRBV12-5,TRBJ1-2,TRBD1,NA,TGTGCTAGTGGCCGGACAGGGGGGGCTGGCTACACCTTC,CASGRTGGAGYTF
TRBV7-3,TRBJ1-2,NA,NA,TGTGCCAGCAGCTTATTTGCCCTGGACGGTGGCTACACCTTC,CASSLFALDGGYTF
TRBV28,TRBJ2-2,TRBD2,NA,TGTGCCAGCAGTTTATGGACTAGCGGGAACACCGGGGAGCTGTTTTTT,CASSLWTSGNTGELFF
TRBV11-3,TRBJ2-1,TRBD2,NA,TGTGCCAGCAGCTTAGAGGGGGGGAATTTCAATGAGCAGTTCTTC,CASSLEGGNFNEQFF
TRBV7-6,TRBJ1-2,NA,NA,TGTGCCAGCAGCTTCCAGGCGGGGGAAGGGATGTACTATGGCTACACCTTC,CASSFQAGEGMYYGYTF
TRBV4-1,TRBJ2-7,NA,NA,TGCGCCAGCAGCCAAGATAAACTCGAGGACGAGCAGTACTTC,CASSQDKLEDEQYF
TRBV7-2,TRBJ2-5,TRBD2,NA,TGTGCCAGCAGCTTAGGGGCTAGCGGGGACGAAGAGACCCAGTACTTC,CASSLGASGDEETQYF
TRBV5-6,TRBJ2-4,TRBD1,NA,TGTGCCAGCAGCTTAGGGACAGGAATCATTCAGTACTTC,CASSLGTGIIQYF
TRBV30,TRBJ2-3,NA,once,TGTGCCTGGGGGAAGGACTTCACAGATACGCAGTATTTT,CAWGKDFTDTQYF
TRBV4-1,TRBJ2-1,NA,NA,TGCGCCAGCAGCCAAGATGACCTAGCCTACAATGAGCAGTTCTTC,CASSQDDLAYNEQFF
TRBV19,TRBJ1-2,NA,NA,TGTGCCAGTAGCTTAAGAAGAGGCCAATATGGCTACACCTTC,CASSLRRGQYGYTF
TRBV7-9,TRBJ2-2,NA,NA,TGTGCCAGCAGCTTAGTGTCCGACAGTACCGGGGAGCTGTTTTTT,CASSLVSDSTGELFF
TRBV7-2,TRBJ2-3,TRBD2,NA,TGTGCCAGCAGCTTAGACTACGGGGGGGCAGAGACAGATACGCAGTATTTT,CASSLDYGGAETDTQYF
TRBV4-2,TRBJ2-7,NA,NA,TGTGCCAGCGGTTCCTACGAGCAGTACTTC,CASGSYEQYF
TRBV29-1,TRBJ1-2,TRBD1,NA,TGCAGCGCCCGCGTACAGGGGGTCTATGGCTACACCTTC,CSARVQGVYGYTF
TRBV6-2/TRBV6-3,TRBJ2-7,NA,NA,TGTGCCAGCAGCCCTCAGAGGACGCAGTACTTC,CASSPQRTQYF
TRBV30,TRBJ1-2,NA,NA,TGTGCCTGGAGTGTAGGTATACGCTATGGCTACACCTTC,CAWSVGIRYGYTF
TRBV24-1,TRBJ2-1,NA,NA,TGTGCCACCAGCGGGACCCCCTACAATGAGCAGTTCTTC,CATSGTPYNEQFF
TRBV5-8,TRBJ2-2,NA,NA,TGTGCCAGCAGCTTCCAGGGTTTGGGCACCGGGGAGCTGTTTTTT,CASSFQGLGTGELFF
TRBV7-8,TRBJ1-3,TRBD1,NA,TGTGCCAGCAGCATCTACAGGGGACAAGCTGGAAACACCATATATTTT,CASSIYRGQAGNTIYF
TRBV9,TRBJ2-3,NA,NA,TGTGCCAGCAGCGTAGAACTACCCACAGATACGCAGTATTTT,CASSVELPTDTQYF
TRBV30,TRBJ2-7,TRBD1,once,TGTGCCTGGAACCCAGGACAGGGGGCCTACGAGCAGTACTTC,CAWNPGQGAYEQYF
TRBV7-6,TRBJ2-1,TRBD2,NA,TGTGCCAGCACTCCCGCGGGGACTAGCGGTGTTTACAATGAGCAGTTCTTC,CASTPAGTSGVYNEQFF
TRBV29-1,TRBJ2-7,NA,NA,TGCAGCGTTGTAATAAGACAGTCCTACGAGCAGTACTTC,CSVVIRQSYEQYF
TRBV6-4,TRBJ2-1,NA,NA,TGTGCCAGCAGTGCTCAAGGCCGCGGTGAGCAGTTCTTC,CASSAQGRGEQFF
TRBV29-1,TRBJ2-7,NA,NA,TGCAGCGCAAAGGGTAGCGACGAGCAGTACTTC,CSAKGSDEQYF
TRBV5-1,TRBJ1-2,TRBD1,NA,TGCGCCAGCAGTCCCCAACCGGGACAGGGGATATATGGCTACACCTTC,CASSPQPGQGIYGYTF
TRBV7-2,TRBJ2-7,NA,NA,TGTGCCAGCAGCTTTGGGCGTGGAACCTACGAGCAGTACTTC,CASSFGRGTYEQYF
TRBV19,TRBJ2-7,NA,NA,TGTGCCAGTAGTATCGCGGATACCTACGAGCAGTACTTC,CASSIADTYEQYF
TRBV18,TRBJ2-3,TRBD2,NA,TGTGCCAGCTCACCATTGACTAGCGGGGGCACAGATACGCAGTATTTT,CASSPLTSGGTDTQYF
TRBV11-2,TRBJ2-7,NA,NA,TGTGCCAGCAGCTACGGACAGCGATACGAGCAGTACTTC,CASSYGQRYEQYF
TRBV3-1/TRBV3-2,TRBJ1-1,NA,NA,TGTGCCAGCAGCCAAGTTTTTGGGGGAACTGAAGCTTTCTTT,CASSQVFGGTEAFF
TRBV4-2,TRBJ1-6,TRBD1,NA,TGTGCCAGCAGCCCCTATGAAGGACAGGATAATTCACCCCTCCACTTT,CASSPYEGQDNSPLHF
TRBV19,TRBJ2-7,NA,NA,TGTGCCAGTAGCCCTCGGACATACTCCTACGAGCAGTACTTC,CASSPRTYSYEQYF
TRBV6-2/TRBV6-3,TRBJ1-2,NA,NA,TGTGCCAGCAGTTACGGCATACAGGTCCTCTATGGCTACACCTTC,CASSYGIQVLYGYTF
TRBV5-4,TRBJ2-1,TRBD2,NA,TGTGCCAGCAGTCCATTAGGAGCGGGGGGTCAGTTCTTC,CASSPLGAGGQFF
TRBV18,TRBJ2-2,NA,NA,TGTGCCAGCTCACCACCGACTACCGGGGAGCTGTTTTTT,CASSPPTTGELFF
TRBV7-6,TRBJ2-1,NA,NA,TGTGCCAGCAGCTACTCGACCACAGGTTACAATGAGCAGTTCTTC,CASSYSTTGYNEQFF